This TCR beta chain was obtained from a study of identifying expanded T cells in peripheral blood (dated by TCRdb to about 2019). Background on the whole study: Separate aliquots of the same genomic DNA pool were sequenced to produce technical replicates, and four replicates were compared in pairs. Points the paper makes about the study in general: Between technical replicates the binomial model flagged approximately 1.2 differentially abundant clones, whereas over around 2 weeks the binomial model flagged about 16.4 and over about 4 weeks approximately 20. The authors expected that over much longer intervals, such as months to years, biological variance in healthy repertoires might increase even further. The beta-binomial model significantly reduced the number of clones called differentially abundant and the false-positive rate across all healthy-donor time intervals. Across all healthy donors, variance in clone template counts between approximately two-week samples was found to increase significantly with total template count.

TCRbeta CDR3 regions were profiled with the immunoSEQ Assay using bias-controlled multiplex PCR amplification of genomic DNA. On the study's bioinformatics: The absolute abundance of each unique TCRbeta CDR3 region was quantified after sequences were collapsed and filtered. Differential abundance was assessed using a binomial (Fisher-equivalent) model and a beta-binomial model in which time-dependent variance fitted from healthy donors was added. Clones with fewer than 5 combined templates were removed, and differential abundance was called for clones with a Benjamini-Hochberg FDR below 0.01. The form v = (b*log(k)+a)^2 was used to model beta-binomial variance as a function of total template count across the two samples. TCRdb carries this immuneACCESS record with in-frame sequences only. Its versions omit some clonotypes, under half of them owing to an unresolved V gene in the studies checked, with the rest unexplained. V and J calls and clone size are given by that table; D and trimming were obtained from the DNA. This sample lists roughly 100,000 clones; 85% to 90% were detected once. The ten biggest clones cover 16% of the sample.

No immune events such as infections were documented for the healthy donors during the collection period. Blood repertoires from healthy donors were used as a training cohort for calibrating time-dependent variance in a beta-binomial model of differential abundance of T-cell clones. The training cohort comprised approximately 10 healthy donors, 3 female and 7 male. Donor ages ranged from roughly 25 to 65 years, with an average of 43 years. Whole blood, obtained from a commercial supplier, was collected from each healthy donor at three time points spaced approximately 13 days apart. For immunosequencing, genomic DNA was extracted from unsorted whole blood. The CDR3 goes from the cysteine to the phenylalanine over 16 residues. Only the CDR3 part of the read is kept: 48 bases, read in frame from the first base. The germline V gene gives CDR1 as MGHRA and CDR2 as YSYEKL. Clipping removes 1 base from V and 7 bases from J, with 9 as the unmatched junction base count.

As to this clone: The antigen this receptor binds is unknown. Per-base quality was not reported, and no clone a single base away is much larger than it.

This TCR derives from a person aged 18 to 75 in good health. The material sequenced was blood. The chain joins TRBV4-1 to TRBJ2-1; TRBD2 aligns with 8 central bases. Here the CDR3 is given as CASSQGMRGARNEQFF. The DNA sequence is as follows: TGCGCCAGCAGCCAAGGGATGCGGGGGGCCCGGAATGAGCAGTTCTTC.